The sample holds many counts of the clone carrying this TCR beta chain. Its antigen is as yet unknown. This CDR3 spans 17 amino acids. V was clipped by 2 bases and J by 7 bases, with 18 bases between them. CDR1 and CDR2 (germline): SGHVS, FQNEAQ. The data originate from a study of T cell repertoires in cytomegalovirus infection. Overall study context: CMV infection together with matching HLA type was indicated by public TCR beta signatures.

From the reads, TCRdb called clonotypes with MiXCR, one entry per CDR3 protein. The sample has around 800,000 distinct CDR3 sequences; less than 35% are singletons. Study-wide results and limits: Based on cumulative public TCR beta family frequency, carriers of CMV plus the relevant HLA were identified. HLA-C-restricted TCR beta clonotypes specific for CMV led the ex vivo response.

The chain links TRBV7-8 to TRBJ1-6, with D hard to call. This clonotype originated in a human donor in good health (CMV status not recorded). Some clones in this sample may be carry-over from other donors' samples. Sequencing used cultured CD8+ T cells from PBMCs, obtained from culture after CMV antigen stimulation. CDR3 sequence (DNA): TGTGCCAGCAGCTTATTCCTTGCAGGTGCGGGGAATTCACCCCTCCACTTT. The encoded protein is CASSLFLAGAGNSPLHF.